The rows below give T cell receptor beta chains drawn from one sample of a study of T cells in Graves' hyperthyroidism and ophthalmopathy. TCRdb re-called the multiplex PCR reads with MiXCR, one entry per CDR3 protein. The sample consists of 350,000 or so distinct CDR3 sequences, over 15% of them appearing once. Input material: blood. The receptor source for this set is a woman in her forties or fifties with Graves' hyperthyroidism. Each CDR3 is given without its conserved first and last residue.

J gene: TRBJ2-5
V gene: TRBV10-1
CDR3 protein: ASPLGEETQY

J gene: TRBJ2-7
V gene: TRBV28
CDR3 protein: ASSLYTVGTTYEQY

J gene: TRBJ2-5
V gene: TRBV19
CDR3 protein: ASSISGTYKETQY

J gene: TRBJ2-7
V gene: TRBV2
CDR3 protein: ASSEWVGEGYEQY

J gene: TRBJ2-7
V gene: TRBV5-1
CDR3 protein: ASAHHNSRDKRSYEQY

J gene: TRBJ2-5
V gene: TRBV3-1
CDR3 protein: ASSQATGAEETQY

J gene: TRBJ2-7
V gene: TRBV5-1
CDR3 protein: ASSLVESVAGVSYEQY

J gene: TRBJ2-1
V gene: TRBV5-1
CDR3 protein: ASRLGLAGHNEQF

J gene: TRBJ2-7
V gene: TRBV3-1
CDR3 protein: ASSQRHPAYEQY

J gene: TRBJ2-1
V gene: TRBV20-1
CDR3 protein: SASPGQVGRVKF

J gene: TRBJ2-5
V gene: TRBV28
CDR3 protein: ASSFSGRAPQETQY

J gene: TRBJ1-1
V gene: TRBV12-3/TRBV12-4
CDR3 protein: ASSYRVRNTEAF

J gene: TRBJ1-1
V gene: TRBV19
CDR3 protein: ASSIGSSRWMNTEAF

J gene: TRBJ1-6
V gene: TRBV7-4
CDR3 protein: ASNLLQAQGPPQYNSPLH

J gene: TRBJ2-7
V gene: TRBV10-2
CDR3 protein: ASSEGTLAGGPYEQY

J gene: TRBJ2-5
V gene: TRBV28
CDR3 protein: ASSLFRGELQETQY

J gene: TRBJ1-2
V gene: TRBV12-3/TRBV12-4
CDR3 protein: ASSSTGSGCT

J gene: TRBJ1-1
V gene: TRBV6-1
CDR3 protein: ASGSLVTGTEAF

J gene: TRBJ1-1
V gene: TRBV6-1
CDR3 protein: ASKTRGQLNTEAF

J gene: TRBJ2-2
V gene: TRBV29-1
CDR3 protein: SVFANTGELF

J gene: TRBJ2-1
V gene: TRBV28
CDR3 protein: ASTSGSYNEQF

J gene: TRBJ2-3
V gene: TRBV5-1
CDR3 protein: ASSLDPGGVTDTQY

J gene: TRBJ1-3
V gene: TRBV30
CDR3 protein: AWSLGQEESTIY

J gene: TRBJ2-1
V gene: TRBV20-1
CDR3 protein: SAVPGRSYNEQF

J gene: TRBJ2-2
V gene: TRBV6-1
CDR3 protein: ASFRAGRTGELF

J gene: TRBJ2-1
V gene: TRBV27
CDR3 protein: ASTPDRGPREQF

J gene: TRBJ2-1
V gene: TRBV2
CDR3 protein: ASSEQEYEQF

J gene: TRBJ1-1
V gene: TRBV5-1
CDR3 protein: ASTLTGRQNTEAF

J gene: TRBJ2-5
V gene: TRBV2
CDR3 protein: ASKRLAGKETQY

J gene: TRBJ2-1
V gene: TRBV7-6
CDR3 protein: ASSLVGGGNEQF

J gene: TRBJ2-3
V gene: TRBV2
CDR3 protein: ASSDLAGGPSTDTQY

J gene: TRBJ1-1
V gene: TRBV7-9
CDR3 protein: ASSSLPVNTEAF

J gene: TRBJ1-2
V gene: TRBV16
CDR3 protein: ASSQSLGQALYGYT

J gene: TRBJ2-1
V gene: TRBV28
CDR3 protein: ASRPSGSDEQF

J gene: TRBJ2-7
V gene: TRBV7-9
CDR3 protein: ASSLPITGSYEQY

J gene: TRBJ2-1
V gene: TRBV2
CDR3 protein: ASSEVASPGNEQF

J gene: TRBJ2-5
V gene: TRBV5-4
CDR3 protein: ASSFRTSGETQY

J gene: TRBJ2-3
V gene: TRBV29-1
CDR3 protein: SVPSQGTTASTDTQY

J gene: TRBJ2-1
V gene: TRBV24-1
CDR3 protein: ATSDRQGGSYNEQF

J gene: TRBJ1-4
V gene: TRBV5-1
CDR3 protein: ASSPETGGNEKLF

J gene: TRBJ2-1
V gene: TRBV12-3/TRBV12-4
CDR3 protein: ASTGGGAYNEQL

J gene: TRBJ1-2
V gene: TRBV6-1
CDR3 protein: ASSPFQGYGYT

J gene: TRBJ2-1
V gene: TRBV11-2
CDR3 protein: ASRPFRGGHFSEQF

J gene: TRBJ2-5
V gene: TRBV7-2
CDR3 protein: ASSMRLTQY

J gene: TRBJ2-1
V gene: TRBV20-1
CDR3 protein: SARTGATYNEQF

J gene: TRBJ1-2
V gene: TRBV11-2
CDR3 protein: ASSSWRDRGADYGYT

J gene: TRBJ2-1
V gene: TRBV6-1
CDR3 protein: ASSGSGTGAYNEQF

J gene: TRBJ2-4
V gene: TRBV30
CDR3 protein: AWRDTGLAKNIQY

J gene: TRBJ2-1
V gene: TRBV2
CDR3 protein: ASSLQGSPYNEQF

J gene: TRBJ2-5
V gene: TRBV9
CDR3 protein: ASSVGRSGQYQETQY

J gene: TRBJ2-2
V gene: TRBV20-1
CDR3 protein: SAREGAANTGELF

J gene: TRBJ2-2
V gene: TRBV7-6
CDR3 protein: ASSVQGNTGELF

J gene: TRBJ2-1
V gene: TRBV3-1
CDR3 protein: ASSQEGSYNEQF

J gene: TRBJ1-1
V gene: TRBV12-3/TRBV12-4
CDR3 protein: ASSKQGGVGTEAF

J gene: TRBJ1-2
V gene: TRBV3-1
CDR3 protein: ASSPGTTNYGYT

J gene: TRBJ2-5
V gene: TRBV6-1
CDR3 protein: ASRGGTSGWRETQY

J gene: TRBJ2-2
V gene: TRBV6-1
CDR3 protein: ASSDQVFANTGELF

J gene: TRBJ2-1
V gene: TRBV30
CDR3 protein: AWSVSLTSGRALWGNEQF

J gene: TRBJ2-4
V gene: TRBV28
CDR3 protein: ASSLPGGESRNIQY

J gene: TRBJ1-3
V gene: TRBV7-2
CDR3 protein: ASSQLGNTIY